This T cell receptor (beta chain) is drawn from a study of blood T cell repertoires in COVID-19. Study in general: PBMCs, B-cell-depleted T cells, or T cells were the source of the cDNA or gDNA that made up the material.

CDR1 is MDHEN and CDR2 is SYDVKM in the germline V gene. Unmatched junction bases numbered 2, after V lost 6 bases and J lost 3 bases. CDR3 size: 13 residues. Sequenced by immunoSEQ multiplex PCR; TCRdb stores in-frame clones only, minus some. The sample holds some 150,000 clones, 75% to 90% seen once. Sequencing was done on a sample of peripheral blood. This chain joins TRBV28 and TRBJ1-3, with TRBD1 matching over 7 bases. The TCR sequence derives from an older woman with active COVID-19. Here the CDR3 reads CASRGGLGNTIYF. CDR3 bases: TGTGCCAGCAGAGGGGGCCTTGGAAACACCATATATTTT. The whole variable domain, remainder taken from reference TRBV28 and TRBJ1-3, is DVKVTQSSRYLVKRTGEKVFLECVQDMDHENMFWYRQDPGLGLRLIYFSYDVKMKEKGDIPEGYSVSREKKERFSLILESASTNQTSMYLCASRGGLGNTIYFGEGSWLTVV.